The following is a T cell receptor beta chain sequence with its context. Researchers ran the PCR with 60 Vbeta and 13 Jbeta primers. Libraries were prepared by immunoSEQ multiplex PCR; TCRdb keeps only in-frame clonotypes and omits some of them. The table lists roughly 150,000 clones, around 80% of them singletons. This sample was taken from a study of cytomegalovirus exposure and HLA in healthy donors. Study as a whole: HLA-typed donors were the source of around 87 million unique TCRs, which an early data release held.

Donors consisted of healthy bone marrow donors. The sequenced material came from PBMCs. The sequence was collected from a woman aged 40 to 55 in good health and CMV-seropositive.

DNA for the CDR3: TGTGCCAGCAGACTGGACAGGGCCATCCAAGAGACCCAGTACTTC. Translated, it gives CASRLDRAIQETQYF. This chain joins TRBV27 and TRBJ2-5; 8 positions agree with TRBD1. The V and J ends lost 6 bases and 1 base, in that order; junction bases with no gene match: 7. Per the germline V gene, CDR1 is MNHEY and CDR2 is SMNVEV (reference sequence). The CDR3 runs 15 residues.